This is a list of T cell receptor beta chains from one sample in a study of neoadjuvant anti-PD-1 for oral cavity cancer. The method was immunoSEQ multiplex PCR; TCRdb's version includes in-frame clones alone and lacks a portion of them. This table has 14,000 or so clones, around 76% appearing once. Sequencing used PBMCs, obtained after nivolumab (anti-PD-1) treatment. The receptors derive from a person between 40 and 85 years old with oral cavity squamous cell carcinoma. The CDR3 runs from the conserved cysteine through the conserved F or W. The D gene is left open where the match is weak. A row's size may be missing; if present it is once, few, many or a size class.

j_call clone_size v_call d_call cdr3_aa cdr3_nt
TRBJ1-1 - TRBV10-1 TRBD1 CASRPGTVNTEAFF TGCGCCAGCCGCCCCGGGACAGTGAACACTGAAGCTTTCTTT
TRBJ2-3 - TRBV6-1 - CASSDPWDTQYF TGTGCCAGCAGCGACCCATGGGATACGCAGTATTTT
TRBJ2-2 - TRBV13 TRBD2 CASNRRTSGGAPGELFF TGTGCCAGCAATCGAAGGACTAGCGGGGGGGCCCCCGGGGAGCTGTTTTTT
TRBJ2-3 - TRBV5-1 - CASSLLRGTDTQYF TGCGCCAGCAGCTTGCTCCGGGGCACAGATACGCAGTATTTT
TRBJ1-1 few TRBV5-1 - CASSFRDNLNTEAFF TGCGCCAGCAGCTTCCGGGACAATTTGAACACTGAAGCTTTCTTT
TRBJ2-7 - TRBV13 TRBD2 CASTVTGGNIHEQYF TGTGCCAGCACGGTTACGGGGGGTAATATCCACGAGCAGTACTTC
TRBJ1-1 - TRBV20-1 - CSARERLAFF TGCAGTGCTAGAGAGCGGTTAGCTTTCTTT
TRBJ2-7 - TRBV7-2 - CASALRGWDRSYEQYF TGTGCCAGCGCCCTTCGAGGGTGGGACCGGTCCTACGAGCAGTACTTC
TRBJ1-4 - TRBV30 - CAWSVGDREKLFF TGTGCCTGGAGTGTAGGCGACAGAGAAAAACTGTTTTTT
TRBJ1-2 - TRBV5-6 - CASSLVGEVDGYTF TGTGCCAGCAGCTTGGTCGGGGAGGTGGATGGCTACACCTTC
TRBJ2-5 - TRBV7-9 - CASSLRDGDKTQYF TGTGCCAGCAGCTTACGTGACGGGGATAAGACCCAGTACTTC
TRBJ2-5 - TRBV28 TRBD1 CASSSPGTGQETQYF TGTGCCAGCAGTTCCCCCGGGACAGGACAGGAGACCCAGTACTTC
TRBJ1-3 large TRBV9 - CASSVGGRNTIYF TGTGCCAGCAGCGTAGGGGGGCGAAACACCATATATTTT
TRBJ2-3 - TRBV5-6 - CASSLAMGTDTQYF TGTGCCAGCAGCTTAGCCATGGGCACAGATACGCAGTATTTT
TRBJ2-7 - TRBV5-6 - CASRIVNWAPSDEQYF TGTGCCAGCAGAATCGTTAACTGGGCCCCAAGCGACGAGCAGTACTTC
TRBJ2-2 few TRBV28 - CASSLPTPGELFF TGTGCCAGCAGTTTACCCACTCCCGGGGAGCTGTTTTTT
TRBJ1-1 few TRBV7-6 - CASSPNLRGTRGFTEAFF TGTGCCAGCAGCCCCAACCTCAGGGGAACCAGAGGTTTTACTGAAGCTTTCTTT
TRBJ2-5 - TRBV6-6 - CASSSPSSTQYF TGTGCCAGCAGTTCTCCTAGTTCTACCCAGTACTTC
TRBJ2-6 few TRBV9 - CASSVGTGEVGANVLTF TGTGCCAGCAGCGTAGGTACAGGGGAGGTTGGGGCCAACGTCCTGACTTTC
TRBJ2-3 - TRBV6-6 - CASSYGTDTQYF TGTGCCAGCAGTTACGGTACGGATACGCAGTATTTT
TRBJ2-3 - TRBV5-4 TRBD2 CASSQRTSALTDTQYF TGTGCCAGCAGCCAGAGGACTAGCGCCCTCACAGATACGCAGTATTTT
TRBJ2-1 - TRBV27 - CASSLSPYNEQFF TGTGCCAGCAGTTTATCCCCCTACAATGAGCAGTTCTTC
TRBJ1-2 - TRBV7-3 TRBD1 CASSPYRGSNGYTF TGTGCCAGCAGCCCTTACAGGGGGAGTAATGGCTACACCTTC